This T cell receptor (beta chain) was sequenced in a study of T cells in Graves' hyperthyroidism and ophthalmopathy. Researchers amplified the TCR beta CDR3 regions from RNA transcripts. Primed by the HTBI set, a first-round RT-PCR was run on the TCR CDR3. TCRdb redid the calling of the multiplex PCR reads with MiXCR, one entry per CDR3 protein. The table lists hundreds of thousands of distinct CDR3 sequences, more than 45% of them singletons, with roughly 8.2% in the top ten. Germline loops: CDR1 SGHVT, CDR2 SQSDAQ. CDR3 size: 15 residues. V trimming: 6 bases; J trimming: 5 bases; junction bases outside the gene matches: 7.

The sequenced material came from peripheral blood or thyroid tissue (not recorded which). The origin of this receptor is a woman under 30 with Graves' hyperthyroidism. This chain links TRBV7-4 with TRBJ1-6, with 7 positions matching TRBD1. The CDR3 here is CASSLWQGDNSPLHF. The CDR3, as DNA: TGTGCCAGCAGTTTATGGCAGGGGGATAATTCACCCCTCCACTTT.